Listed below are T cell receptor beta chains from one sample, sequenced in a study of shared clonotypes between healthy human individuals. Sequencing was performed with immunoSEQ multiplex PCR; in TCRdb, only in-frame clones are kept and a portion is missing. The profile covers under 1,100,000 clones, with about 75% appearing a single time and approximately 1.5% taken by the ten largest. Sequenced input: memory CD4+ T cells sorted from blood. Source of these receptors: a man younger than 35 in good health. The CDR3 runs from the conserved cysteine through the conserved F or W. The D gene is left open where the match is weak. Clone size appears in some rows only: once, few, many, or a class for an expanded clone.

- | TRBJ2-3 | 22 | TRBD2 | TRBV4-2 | CASSQDITPGLAGGLSTDTQYF | TGTGCCAGCAGCCAAGATATAACTCCGGGACTAGCGGGGGGGCTTAGCACAGATACGCAGTATTTT
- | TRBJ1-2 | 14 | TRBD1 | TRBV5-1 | CASSPTGESYGYTF | TGCGCCAGCAGCCCGACAGGGGAGAGCTATGGCTACACCTTC
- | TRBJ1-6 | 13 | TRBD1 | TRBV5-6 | CASTNRGGSPLHF | TGTGCCAGCACGAACAGGGGAGGCTCACCCCTCCACTTT
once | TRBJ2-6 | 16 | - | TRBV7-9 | CASSVSTTTGANVLTF | TGTGCCAGCAGCGTTAGTACTACGACTGGGGCCAACGTCCTGACTTTC
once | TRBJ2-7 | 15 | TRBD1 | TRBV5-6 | CASSLIPTGGHEQYF | TGTGCCAGCAGCTTGATCCCGACAGGGGGACACGAGCAGTACTTC
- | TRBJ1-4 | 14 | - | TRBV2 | CASSEVRKNEKLFF | TGTGCCAGCAGTGAAGTCAGGAAGAATGAAAAACTGTTTTTT
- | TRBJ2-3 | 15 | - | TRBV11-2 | CASSPRVSSTDTQYF | TGTGCCAGCAGCCCCCGGGTTTCTAGCACAGATACGCAGTATTTT
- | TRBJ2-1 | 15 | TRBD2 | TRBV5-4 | CASIPGGGSYNEQFF | TGTGCCAGCATCCCGGGGGGGGGAAGCTACAATGAGCAGTTCTTC
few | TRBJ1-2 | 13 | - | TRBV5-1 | CASSLQGVDGYTF | TGCGCCAGCAGCTTACAGGGAGTAGATGGCTACACCTTC
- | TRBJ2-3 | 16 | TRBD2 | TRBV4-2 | CASSQLAGPSTDTQYF | TGTGCCAGCAGCCAACTAGCGGGGCCTAGCACAGATACGCAGTATTTT
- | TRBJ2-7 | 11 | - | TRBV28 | CASSSPPRQYF | TGTGCCAGCAGTTCCCCTCCAAGGCAGTACTTC
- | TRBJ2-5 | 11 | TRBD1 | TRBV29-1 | CSVKGAGEQYF | TGCAGCGTTAAGGGGGCGGGTGAGCAGTACTTC
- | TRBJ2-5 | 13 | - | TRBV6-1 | CASSTSLFETQYF | TGTGCCAGCAGTACTAGCTTGTTTGAGACCCAGTACTTC
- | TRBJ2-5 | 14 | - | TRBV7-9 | CASSASSRGTTQYF | TGTGCCAGCAGCGCCTCTAGTCGTGGAACGACCCAGTACTTC
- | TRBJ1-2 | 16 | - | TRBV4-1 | CASSQDLGKQGHGYTF | TGCGCCAGCAGCCAAGATTTGGGGAAGCAGGGGCACGGCTACACCTTC
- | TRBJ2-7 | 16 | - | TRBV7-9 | CASSHDRPQGSYEQYF | TGTGCCAGCAGCCACGACCGTCCCCAAGGATCCTACGAGCAGTACTTC
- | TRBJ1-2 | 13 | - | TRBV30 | CAWSVSAAGGYTF | TGTGCCTGGAGTGTTAGTGCGGCAGGTGGCTACACCTTC
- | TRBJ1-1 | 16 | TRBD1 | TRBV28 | CASSSLDRVPAAEAFF | TGTGCCAGCAGTTCATTGGACAGGGTCCCGGCCGCTGAAGCTTTCTTT
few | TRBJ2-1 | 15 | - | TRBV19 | CASSIEGSSYNEQFF | TGTGCCAGTAGTATTGAGGGCAGCTCCTACAATGAGCAGTTCTTC
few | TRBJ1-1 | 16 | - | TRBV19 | CASSKGPLAGDTEAFF | TGTGCCAGTAGTAAGGGACCTCTGGCTGGGGACACTGAAGCTTTCTTT
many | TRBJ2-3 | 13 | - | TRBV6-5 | CASGRDSLSEQYF | TGTGCCAGCGGCCGGGACTCACTATCGGAGCAGTATTTT
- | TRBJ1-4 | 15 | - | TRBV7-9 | CASSFLGATNEKLFF | TGTGCCAGCAGCTTCCTAGGGGCAACTAATGAAAAACTGTTTTTT
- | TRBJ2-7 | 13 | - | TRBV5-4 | CASSFFSAYEQYF | TGTGCCAGCAGCTTTTTTTCGGCCTACGAGCAGTACTTC
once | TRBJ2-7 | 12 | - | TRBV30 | CAWRQGAYEQYF | TGTGCCTGGAGACAGGGCGCCTACGAGCAGTACTTC
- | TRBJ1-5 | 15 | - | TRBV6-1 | CASAFSGLGNQPQHF | TGTGCCTCAGCTTTTTCCGGGCTGGGAAATCAGCCCCAGCATTTT
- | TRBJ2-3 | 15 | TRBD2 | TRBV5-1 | CASSSGYSGGDTQYF | TGCGCCAGCAGCTCCGGTTATAGCGGGGGAGATACGCAGTATTTT
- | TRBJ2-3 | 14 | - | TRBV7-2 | CASSRDPQTDTQYF | TGTGCCAGCAGCAGGGACCCCCAGACAGATACGCAGTATTTT
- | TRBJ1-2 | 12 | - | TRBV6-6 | CASSRPLYGYTF | TGTGCCAGCAGTCGCCCCCTTTATGGCTACACCTTC
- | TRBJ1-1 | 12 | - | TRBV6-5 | CASSLRQGEAFF | TGTGCCAGCAGTTTACGCCAGGGTGAAGCTTTCTTT
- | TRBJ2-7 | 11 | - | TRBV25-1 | CATHLAYEQYF | TGTGCCACCCATCTAGCCTACGAGCAGTACTTC
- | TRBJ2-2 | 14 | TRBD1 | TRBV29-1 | CSVARTGETGELFF | TGCAGCGTTGCCAGGACAGGGGAGACCGGGGAGCTGTTTTTT
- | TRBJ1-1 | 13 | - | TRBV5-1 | CASSFAMNTEAFF | TGCGCCAGCAGTTTTGCAATGAACACTGAAGCTTTCTTT
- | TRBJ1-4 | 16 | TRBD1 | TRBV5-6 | CASSLTGTGEGEKLFF | TGTGCCAGCAGCTTGACCGGGACAGGCGAGGGGGAAAAACTGTTTTTT
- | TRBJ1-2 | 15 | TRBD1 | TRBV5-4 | CASSLGDRVNYGYTF | TGTGCCAGCAGCTTGGGGGACAGGGTAAACTATGGCTACACCTTC
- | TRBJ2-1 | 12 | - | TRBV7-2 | CASTGLDNEQFF | TGTGCCAGCACCGGTCTCGACAATGAGCAGTTCTTC
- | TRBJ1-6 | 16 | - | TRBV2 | CASSPRVGATNSPLHF | TGTGCCAGCAGTCCAAGGGTCGGGGCGACTAATTCACCCCTCCACTTT
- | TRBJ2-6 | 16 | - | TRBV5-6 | CASSPIVTSRANVLTF | TGTGCCAGCAGTCCAATAGTCACAAGTCGGGCCAACGTCCTGACTTTC
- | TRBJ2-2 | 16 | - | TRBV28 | CASSLSGAGGVGELFF | TGTGCCAGCAGTTTATCGGGGGCGGGTGGCGTCGGGGAGCTGTTTTTT
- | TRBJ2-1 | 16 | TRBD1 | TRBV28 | CASSFSGTGAYNEQFF | TGTGCCAGCAGTTTTTCCGGGACAGGGGCATACAATGAGCAGTTCTTC
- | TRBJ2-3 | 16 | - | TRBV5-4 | CASSFGGASSTDTQYF | TGTGCCAGCAGCTTTGGAGGGGCGTCTAGCACAGATACGCAGTATTTT
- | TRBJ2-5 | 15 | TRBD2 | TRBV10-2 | CASRGGTSVQETQYF | TGCGCCAGCAGGGGGGGGACCTCGGTCCAAGAGACCCAGTACTTC
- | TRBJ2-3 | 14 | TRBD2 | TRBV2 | CASTLAGGRDTQYF | TGTGCCAGCACTTTAGCGGGGGGGCGGGATACGCAGTATTTT
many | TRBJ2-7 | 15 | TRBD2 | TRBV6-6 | CASSRDSGRAREQYF | TGTGCCAGCAGTCGCGATAGCGGGAGGGCGAGGGAGCAGTACTTC
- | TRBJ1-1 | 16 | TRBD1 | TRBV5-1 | CASSLMGQGLNTEAFF | TGCGCCAGCAGCTTGATGGGACAGGGATTGAACACTGAAGCTTTCTTT
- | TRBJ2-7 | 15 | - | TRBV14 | CASSQVRRGSHEQYF | TGTGCCAGCAGCCAAGTCCGGCGGGGTTCCCACGAGCAGTACTTC
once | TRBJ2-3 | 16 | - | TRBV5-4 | CASSLPGGASTDTQYF | TGTGCCAGCAGCTTGCCAGGGGGGGCTAGCACAGATACGCAGTATTTT
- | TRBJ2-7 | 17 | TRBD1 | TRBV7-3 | CASSLNGVRQGENEQYF | TGTGCCAGCAGCTTAAATGGGGTTCGGCAGGGGGAAAACGAGCAGTACTTC
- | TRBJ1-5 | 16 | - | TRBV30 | CAWSVRGFGRNQPQHF | TGTGCCTGGAGTGTACGGGGGTTTGGGCGCAATCAGCCCCAGCATTTT
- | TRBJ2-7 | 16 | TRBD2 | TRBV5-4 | CASSLGASGSVDEQYF | TGTGCCAGCAGCTTGGGAGCTAGCGGGAGTGTCGACGAGCAGTACTTC
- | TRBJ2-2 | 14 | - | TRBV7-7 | CASSLSELTGELFF | TGTGCTAGCAGCTTGTCCGAGTTAACCGGGGAGCTGTTTTTT
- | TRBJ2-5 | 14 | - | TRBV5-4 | CASSLGGPKETQYF | TGTGCCAGCAGCTTGGGGGGGCCTAAAGAGACCCAGTACTTC
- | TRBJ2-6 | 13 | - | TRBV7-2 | CASSLAGANVLTF | TGTGCCAGCAGCCTAGCTGGGGCCAACGTCCTGACTTTC
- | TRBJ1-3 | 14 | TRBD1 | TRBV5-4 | CASSTGTGRNTIYF | TGTGCCAGCAGCACTGGGACAGGGAGAAACACCATATATTTT
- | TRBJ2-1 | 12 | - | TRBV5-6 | CASSRQTNEQFF | TGTGCCAGCAGCCGGCAGACCAATGAGCAGTTCTTC
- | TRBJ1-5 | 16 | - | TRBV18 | CASSPGQVLGNQPQHF | TGTGCCAGCTCACCTGGGCAGGTTCTGGGCAATCAGCCCCAGCATTTT
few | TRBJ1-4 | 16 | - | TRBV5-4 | CASSNRAGGGGEKLFF | TGTGCCAGCAGCAACAGGGCGGGGGGAGGTGGTGAAAAACTGTTTTTT
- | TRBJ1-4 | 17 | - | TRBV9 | CASSALTGSSTNEKLFF | TGTGCCAGCAGCGCATTGACGGGGAGCTCAACTAATGAAAAACTGTTTTTT
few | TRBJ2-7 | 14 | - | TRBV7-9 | CASSSGVWDYEQYF | TGTGCCAGCAGCTCCGGGGTGTGGGACTACGAGCAGTACTTC
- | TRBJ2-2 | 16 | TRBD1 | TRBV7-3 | CASSLSAQGYTGELFF | TGTGCCAGCAGCTTATCCGCACAGGGGTACACCGGGGAGCTGTTTTTT